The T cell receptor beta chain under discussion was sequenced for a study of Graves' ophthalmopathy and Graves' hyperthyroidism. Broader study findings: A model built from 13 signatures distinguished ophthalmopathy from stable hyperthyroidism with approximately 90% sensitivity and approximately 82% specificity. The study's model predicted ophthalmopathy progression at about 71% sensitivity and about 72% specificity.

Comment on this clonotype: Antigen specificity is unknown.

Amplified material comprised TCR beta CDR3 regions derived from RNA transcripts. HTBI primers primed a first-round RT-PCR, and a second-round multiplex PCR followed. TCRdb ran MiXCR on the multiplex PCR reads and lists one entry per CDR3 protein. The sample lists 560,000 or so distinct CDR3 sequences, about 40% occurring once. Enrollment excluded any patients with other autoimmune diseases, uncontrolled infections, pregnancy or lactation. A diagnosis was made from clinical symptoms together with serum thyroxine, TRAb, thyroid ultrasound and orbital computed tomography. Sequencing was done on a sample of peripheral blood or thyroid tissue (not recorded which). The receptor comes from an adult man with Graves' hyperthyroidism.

CDR3 sequence: CAISESVSSNTGELFF. As DNA, the CDR3 is TGTGCCATCAGTGAGTCGGTCAGTTCGAACACCGGGGAGCTGTTTTTT. The gene calls are TRBV10-3 and TRBJ2-2; no reliable D call. Germline CDR1 ENHRY, CDR2 SYGVKD. The CDR3 loop spans 16 amino acids. The ends were cut back, 0 bases at V and 0 bases at J, with 8 bases in the middle.